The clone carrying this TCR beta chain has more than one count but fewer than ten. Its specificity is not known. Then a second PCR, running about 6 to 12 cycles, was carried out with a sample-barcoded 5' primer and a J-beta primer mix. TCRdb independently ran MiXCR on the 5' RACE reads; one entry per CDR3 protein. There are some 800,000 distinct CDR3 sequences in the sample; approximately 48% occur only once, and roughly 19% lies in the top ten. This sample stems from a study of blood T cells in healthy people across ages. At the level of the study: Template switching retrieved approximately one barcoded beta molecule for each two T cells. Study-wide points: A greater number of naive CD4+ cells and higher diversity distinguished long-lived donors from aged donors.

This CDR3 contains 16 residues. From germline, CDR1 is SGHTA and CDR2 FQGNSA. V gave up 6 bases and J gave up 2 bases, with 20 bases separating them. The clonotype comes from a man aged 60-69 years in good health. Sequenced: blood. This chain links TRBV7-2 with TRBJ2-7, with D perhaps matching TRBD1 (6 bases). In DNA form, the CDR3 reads TGTGCCAGCAGTTCCTCGGGACAAATCCCTCCCTACGAGCAGTACTTC. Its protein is CASSSSGQIPPYEQYF.